This TCR beta chain was observed in a study of neurological immune-mediated disorders. This clonotype was seen repeatedly, ten times or more. What it binds is not known. Study results and caveats: The greatest TCR clonal expansion occurred in HTLV-1-associated myelopathy and the least in multiple sclerosis, which fell below healthy controls. None of the CDR3 amino acid sequences of expanded clones were shared across subjects, and this suggested private repertoires in all groups.

The CDR3 consists of 14 residues. CDR1 is SGHRS and CDR2 is YFSETQ in the germline V gene. V dropped 3 bases and J dropped 2 bases, with 8 bases sitting between them. cDNA synthesis was performed by 5'RACE with 10-nucleotide random UMIs. Each CDR3 protein is one row after TCRdb ran MiXCR on the 5' RACE reads. Of about 50,000 distinct CDR3 sequences detected, 10% appear once; the ten largest clones hold roughly 5.3%. This rearrangement joins TRBV5-1 to TRBJ1-4, with D perhaps TRBD1 (5 bases). The sequenced material came from PBMCs. This receptor was taken from a man in his 70s with HTLV-1-associated myelopathy (HAM/TSP). CDR3 nucleotide sequence: TGCGCCAGCAGCTGGGGGGAGACTAATGAAAAACTGTTTTTT. It yields the protein CASSWGETNEKLFF.